What follows describes a single T cell receptor beta chain. Its antigen is not known. Sequencing used immunoSEQ multiplex PCR; TCRdb keeps in-frame clones, though not all of them. The sample yields 60,000 to 85,000 clones, 70% to 80% seen once. These data come from a study of T cell responses to AZD1222 COVID-19 vaccine. The V and J ends lost 0 bases and 3 bases respectively, with 8 bases between them. CDR3 length equals 14 residues. Germline-derived CDR1 and CDR2 are MGHRA and YSYEKL. General study points: Vaccine-associated CD4 TCRs ranged over spike, dominating at 160-218 and 743-854. Donors, mostly white British, included more females; clonal diversity was possibly underestimated. Regions left unmutated in variants are reportedly the target of nearly half of spike-specific TCRs. All repertoire sampling was performed exclusively after the peak T cell response.

This clonotype originated in an adult who received the MenACWY meningococcal vaccine as a control. The chain carries TRBV4-1 and TRBJ1-2; D gene unclear. Sample: peripheral blood, taken 28 days after the second dose of the MenACWY control vaccine. The CDR3 region is CASSQDGGYYGYTF. The CDR3 DNA is TGCGCCAGCAGCCAAGATGGAGGGTACTATGGCTACACCTTC.